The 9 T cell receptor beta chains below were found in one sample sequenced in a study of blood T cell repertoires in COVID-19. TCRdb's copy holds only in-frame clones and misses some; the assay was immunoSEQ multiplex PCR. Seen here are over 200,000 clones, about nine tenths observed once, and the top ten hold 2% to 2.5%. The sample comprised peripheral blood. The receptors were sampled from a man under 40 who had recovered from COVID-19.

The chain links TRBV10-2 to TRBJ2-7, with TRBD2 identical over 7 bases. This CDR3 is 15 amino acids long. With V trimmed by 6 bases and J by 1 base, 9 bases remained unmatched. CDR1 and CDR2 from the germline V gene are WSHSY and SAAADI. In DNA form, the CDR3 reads TGCGCCAGCAGCTGGGGGGGGACGGATTCCTACGAGCAGTACTTC. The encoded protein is CASSWGGTDSYEQYF.

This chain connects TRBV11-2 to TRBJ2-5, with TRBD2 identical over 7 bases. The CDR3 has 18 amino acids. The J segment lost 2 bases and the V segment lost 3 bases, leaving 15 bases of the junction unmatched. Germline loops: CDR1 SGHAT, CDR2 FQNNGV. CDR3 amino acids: CASSFLGGGTHYQETQYF. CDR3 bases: TGTGCCAGCAGCTTTTTAGGCGGGGGTACGCACTATCAAGAGACCCAGTACTTC.

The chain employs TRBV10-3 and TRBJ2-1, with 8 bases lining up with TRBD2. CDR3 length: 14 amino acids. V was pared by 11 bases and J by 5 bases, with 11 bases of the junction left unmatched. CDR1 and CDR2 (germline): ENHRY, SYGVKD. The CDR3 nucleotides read TGTGCCGCCAACTACGGGGGGGTTGACAATGAGCAGTTCTTC. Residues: CAANYGGVDNEQFF.

This chain's CDR3 is CASRGTGGYTF. The CDR3 DNA follows: TGTGCCAGCAGGGGGACAGGCGGCTACACCTTC. The J gene is TRBJ1-2, the V gene TRBV25-1; 8 nucleotides line up with TRBD1. The CDR3 spans 11 residues. Germline CDR1 MGHDK, CDR2 SYGVNS. V dropped 6 bases and J dropped 8; count of bases not matched to a gene: 2.

In DNA form, the CDR3 reads TGCGCCAGCAGGGCGGATACCTACGAGCAGTACTTC. Residues: CASRADTYEQYF. The genes are TRBV10-2 and TRBJ2-7, with no clear D. V was shortened by 6 bases and J by 2 bases, with 8 bases between the two germline ends. CDR1 is WSHSY, CDR2 SAAADI, per germline. The CDR3 runs 12 residues.

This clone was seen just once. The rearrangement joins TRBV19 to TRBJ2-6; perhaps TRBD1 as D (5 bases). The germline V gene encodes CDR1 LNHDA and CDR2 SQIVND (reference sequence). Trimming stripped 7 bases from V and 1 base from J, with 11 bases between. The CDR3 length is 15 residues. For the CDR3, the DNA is TGTGCCAGTATTCTACAGGAATCTGGGGCCAACGTCCTGACTTTC. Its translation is CASILQESGANVLTF.

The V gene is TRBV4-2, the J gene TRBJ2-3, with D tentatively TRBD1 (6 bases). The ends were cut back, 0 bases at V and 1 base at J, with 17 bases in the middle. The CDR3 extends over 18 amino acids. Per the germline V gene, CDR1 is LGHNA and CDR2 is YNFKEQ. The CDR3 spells CASSQDEGTRGRTDTQYF. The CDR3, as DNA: TGTGCCAGCAGCCAAGACGAAGGTACCAGGGGCCGCACAGATACGCAGTATTTT.

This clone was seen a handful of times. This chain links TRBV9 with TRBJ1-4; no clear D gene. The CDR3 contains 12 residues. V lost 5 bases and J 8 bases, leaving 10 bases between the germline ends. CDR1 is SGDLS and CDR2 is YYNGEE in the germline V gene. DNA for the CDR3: TGTGCCAGCAGTTCCGGAGGCGAAAAACTGTTTTTT. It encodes CASSSGGEKLFF.

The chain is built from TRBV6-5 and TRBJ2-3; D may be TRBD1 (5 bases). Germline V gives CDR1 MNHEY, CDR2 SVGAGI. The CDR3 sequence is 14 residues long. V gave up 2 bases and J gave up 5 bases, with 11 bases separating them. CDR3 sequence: CASSYRGPGDTQYF. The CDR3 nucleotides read TGTGCCAGCAGTTACAGGGGCCCGGGAGATACGCAGTATTTT.